The 25 T cell receptor beta chains in this list originate from one sample, sequenced in a study of tumour-infiltrating T cells in Burkitt lymphoma. Sequencing used immunoSEQ multiplex PCR; TCRdb keeps in-frame clones, though not all of them. Among about 2,200 clones listed, roughly 15% were seen once. What was sequenced was tumor tissue. These receptors originate from a human donor with Burkitt lymphoma.

The chain has TRBV6-1 and TRBJ2-2; D unresolved. V shed 7 bases and J shed 1 base, with 13 bases lying between them. The germline gives CDR1 MNHNS, CDR2 SASEGT. This CDR3 is built from 15 residues. CDR3 protein: CASKTQELNTGELFF. The CDR3 region has the DNA TGTGCCAGCAAGACTCAGGAGTTGAACACCGGGGAGCTGTTTTTT.

This clone turned up a few times. The V and J genes are TRBV19 and TRBJ1-2; D gene unclear. The CDR3 covers 12 residues. Germline-derived CDR1 and CDR2 are LNHDA and SQIVND (reference sequence). V was clipped by 1 base and J by 5 bases, with 5 bases between them. The CDR3 nucleotides are TGTGCCAGTAGTATAGCCGCGTATGGCTACACCTTC. The encoded protein is CASSIAAYGYTF.

A few counts support this clone. This chain connects TRBV9 to TRBJ2-1; 9 bases agree with TRBD2. J lost 8 bases, V lost 5 bases, and 11 bases had no gene match. This CDR3 is 15 amino acids long. Germline V lookup: CDR1 SGDLS, CDR2 YYNGEE. The CDR3 bases are TGTGCCAGCAGTGCCCAGGCGGGGGGGCTTGATGAGCAGTTCTTC. Its protein product is CASSAQAGGLDEQFF. Drawing the rest from reference TRBV9 and TRBJ2-1, the complete variable domain is DSGVTQTPKHLITATGQRVTLRCSPRSGDLSVYWYQQSLDQGLQFLIQYYNGEERAKGNILERFSAQQFPDLHSELNLSSLELGDSALYFCASSAQAGGLDEQFFGPGTRLTVL.

This clone was detected a few times. J is TRBJ1-2 and V is TRBV4-1; 10 positions agree with TRBD1. This CDR3 is 19 amino acids long. Germline CDR1 reads MGHRA; CDR2 reads YSYEKL. Trimming took 7 bases from V and 6 from J; bases not matched to a gene: 23. The CDR3 loop reads CASTRNRDRGSWFTDGYTF. The CDR3 DNA sequence: TGCGCCAGCACCCGGAACCGGGACAGGGGATCGTGGTTTACGGATGGCTACACCTTC.

In this sample, this clone turned up a few times. J is TRBJ2-7 and V is TRBV18; maybe TRBD1 (6 bases). Germline V gene sequence: CDR1 KGHSH, CDR2 LQKENI. With 2 bases removed from V and 7 bases from J, the gap between germline ends came to 12 bases. The CDR3 runs 13 residues. The CDR3 sequence is CASSPRQDVEQYF. CDR3 in DNA: TGTGCCAGCTCACCAAGACAGGACGTAGAGCAGTACTTC.

V and J are TRBV5-1 and TRBJ2-5; no clear D. Germline CDR1 reads SGHRS; CDR2 reads YFSETQ. Trimming cost V 4 bases and J 5 bases, with 12 bases left between them. The CDR3 is made up of 13 amino acids. The CDR3 nucleotides are TGCGCCAGCAGCAACCGACTCGACGAGACCCAGTACTTC. Translation: CASSNRLDETQYF.

This clone came up a few times. The V call is TRBV7-2, the J call TRBJ2-1; D possibly corresponds to TRBD1 (7 bases). The CDR3 consists of 15 residues. CDR1 and CDR2 (germline): SGHTA, FQGNSA. The V end was cut by 3 bases, the J end by 8 bases, with 17 bases between. The CDR3 is CASSFRQGLLDEQFF. For the CDR3, the DNA is TGTGCCAGCAGCTTCAGACAGGGACTTCTCGATGAGCAGTTCTTC.

V and J are TRBV7-9 and TRBJ2-7; 8 positions match TRBD2. The CDR3 runs to 16 residues. Looked up from germline, CDR1 is SEHNR and CDR2 is FQNEAQ (reference sequence). V shed 7 bases and J 5 bases; nucleotides not matched to a gene: 16. The CDR3 DNA follows: TGTGCCAGCACGGAGGTAAGGGCGGGGGGTGCCGACGAGCAGTACTTC. It specifies CASTEVRAGGADEQYF. The full variable domain, its missing parts supplied by reference TRBV7-9 and TRBJ2-7, is DTGVSQNPRHKITKRGQNVTFRCDPISEHNRLYWYRQTLGQGPEFLTYFQNEAQLEKSRLLSDRFSAERPKGSFSTLEIQRTEQGDSAMYLCASTEVRAGGADEQYFGPGTRLTVT.

This sequence joins TRBV6-4 and TRBJ2-1; 13 bases are a match to TRBD2. With V trimmed by 6 bases and J by 6 bases, 2 bases remained unmatched. Germline V gene data show CDR1 as MRHNA and CDR2 as SNTAGT. There are 14 residues in the CDR3. The CDR3 DNA follows: TGTGCCAGCAGCCGGACTAGCGGGGGCAATGAGCAGTTCTTC. Its protein is CASSRTSGGNEQFF.

The chain is built from TRBV27 and TRBJ2-7; D perhaps matches TRBD2 (5 bases). The germline V gene has CDR1 MNHEY and CDR2 SMNVEV (reference sequence). With 8 bases removed from V and 3 bases from J, the gap between germline ends came to 14 bases. CDR3 size: 13 residues. For the CDR3, the DNA is TGTGCCAGCCGCCGGGGTTCAGGCTACGAGCAGTACTTC. Protein sequence: CASRRGSGYEQYF.

The gene calls are TRBV4-2 and TRBJ2-3, with D perhaps TRBD1 (6 bases). There are 16 residues in the CDR3. Trimming took off 4 bases at V and 0 bases at J, with 14 bases between the two ends. Germline V CDR1 and CDR2: LGHNA, YNFKEQ. CDR3 nucleotides: TGTGCCAGCAGCCGGAGCGACAGGTCTAGCACAGATACGCAGTATTTT. It yields the protein CASSRSDRSSTDTQYF.

This clone was picked up a small number of times. J is TRBJ1-6 and V is TRBV27; possible D gene TRBD1, 5 bases. Germline V lookup: CDR1 MNHEY, CDR2 SMNVEV (reference sequence). The CDR3 has 16 residues. V was trimmed by 4 bases and J by 0 bases, leaving 10 bases between them. The CDR3 loop reads CASSSRQSSYNSPLHF. CDR3 nucleotides: TGTGCCAGCAGTTCACGACAGAGCTCCTATAATTCACCCCTCCACTTT.

The J gene is TRBJ2-1, the V gene TRBV4-2, with D unresolved. V was clipped by 1 base and J by 8 bases, with 12 bases between them. Germline V gene data show CDR1 as LGHNA and CDR2 as YNFKEQ. CDR3 length: 14 residues. The CDR3 spells CASSQGTAGDEQFF. The CDR3 DNA reads as TGTGCCAGCAGCCAAGGAACAGCAGGCGATGAGCAGTTCTTC.

The chain is built from TRBV1 and TRBJ2-5; the table assigns TRBD2, which was not confirmed against the DNA. TRBV1 is recorded as a pseudogene. The CDR3 is 12 amino acids. CDR3 in DNA: TGCACCAGCAGCCAAGAACCGGAGAGGCAGTACTTC. Translating it yields CTSSQEPERQYF.

V usage is TRBV7-9 and J usage is TRBJ1-5; perhaps TRBD1 as D (6 bases). The CDR3 extends over 13 amino acids. The V gene lost 7 bases and the J gene lost 5 bases, with 12 bases spanning the gap. Germline loops: CDR1 SEHNR, CDR2 FQNEAQ (reference sequence). CDR3 sequence (DNA): TGTGCCAGCACCCTGGACAGTCATCAGCCCCAGCATTTT. It encodes CASTLDSHQPQHF.

This clone was counted a few times. V is TRBV6-1 and J is TRBJ2-5, with unresolved D. This CDR3 comprises 12 residues. CDR1 and CDR2 from the germline V gene are MNHNS and SASEGT. V lost 7 bases, J lost 4 bases, and 10 bases lay in between. The CDR3 DNA sequence: TGTGCCAGCACCGGGCGGCGAGAGACCCAGTACTTC. Amino acids: CASTGRRETQYF.

By sample fraction, this clone is large. V usage is TRBV29-1 and J usage is TRBJ2-1; D remains ambiguous. Germline values: CDR1 SQVTM, CDR2 ANQGSEA. This CDR3 spans 13 amino acids. Deletions cut 3 bases from V and 3 bases from J, with 9 bases between. CDR3 coding DNA: TGCAGCGTTGATAATACGGACTACAATGAGCAGTTCTTC. This gives the protein CSVDNTDYNEQFF.

This clone was counted between two and nine times. This rearrangement joins TRBV6-1 to TRBJ1-1; D gene ambiguous. Germline CDR1 and CDR2: MNHNS and SASEGT. The CDR3 totals 13 residues. V lost 1 base to trimming and J lost 10 bases, with 13 bases between them. The CDR3 region has the DNA TGTGCCAGCAGTGAAGTGTCTGGACCTCCAGCTTTCTTT. Its protein product is CASSEVSGPPAFF.

There are a few counts of this clone. The chain recombines TRBV11-2 with TRBJ2-2; D is unclear. The CDR3 sequence is 16 residues long. Germline V gene sequence: CDR1 SGHAT, CDR2 FQNNGV. V gave up 1 base and J gave up 6 bases, with 15 bases separating them. The CDR3 protein is CASSLGALRGPGELFF. The CDR3 nucleotides read TGTGCCAGCAGCTTAGGGGCGTTGCGTGGGCCCGGGGAGCTGTTTTTT.

There are a few counts of this clone. Here the CDR3 DNA reads TGTGCCAGCAGCCCAGGGGATGTAGCTTTCTTT. Translating it yields CASSPGDVAFF. The V gene is TRBV7-3, the J gene TRBJ1-1; TRBD1 might be the D (6 bases). With 5 bases removed from V and 10 bases from J, the gap between germline ends came to 11 bases. This CDR3 comprises 11 residues. Germline CDR1 reads SGHTA; CDR2 reads FQGTGA.

The rearrangement joins TRBV7-9 to TRBJ2-1; the D gene is possibly TRBD2 (5 bases). V lost 7 bases, J lost 4 bases, and 17 bases lay in between. In germline, CDR1 is SEHNR, CDR2 FQNEAQ (reference sequence). There are 15 residues in the CDR3. CDR3 region: CASTPEVDPYNEQFF. For the CDR3, the DNA is TGTGCCAGCACCCCGGAGGTCGATCCGTACAATGAGCAGTTCTTC.

The chain employs TRBV28 and TRBJ1-2; 7 bases agree with TRBD1. Germline CDR1 reads MDHEN; CDR2 reads SYDVKM. Trimming took 6 bases from V and 7 from J; bases not matched to a gene: 11. This CDR3 has 14 residues. In nucleotides, the CDR3 is TGTGCCAGCAGGGAATACAGGGGAGTTGGTGGCTACACCTTC. Residues: CASREYRGVGGYTF.

This clone was recorded a few times. The J gene is TRBJ2-3, the V gene TRBV18; a possible D gene is TRBD1 (6 bases). V lost 6 bases to trimming and J lost 0 bases, with 13 bases between them. Germline V CDR1 and CDR2: KGHSH, LQKENI. This CDR3 region has 15 residues. The CDR3 DNA reads as TGTGCCAGCTCCAGAAGGACAGCTAGCACAGATACGCAGTATTTT. Translation: CASSRRTASTDTQYF.

Only a few counts were recorded for this clone. The genes are TRBV15 and TRBJ2-2; D is unclear. V lost 3 bases and J 3 bases, leaving 8 bases between the germline ends. There are 14 residues in the CDR3. Germline CDR1 is LNHNV and CDR2 is YYDKDF (reference sequence). The DNA of the CDR3 is TGTGCCACCAGCAGGGTTCCGTACACCGGGGAGCTGTTTTTT. It translates to CATSRVPYTGELFF.

The sample holds a few counts of this clone. The chain recombines TRBV5-1 with TRBJ1-2, with no clear D. V dropped 2 bases and J dropped 4 bases, with 9 bases sitting between them. From germline, CDR1 is SGHRS and CDR2 YFSETQ. This CDR3 has 13 residues. This CDR3 is CASSFRDGYGYTF. Written as DNA, the CDR3 is TGCGCCAGCAGCTTTCGCGACGGCTATGGCTACACCTTC.